This TCR beta chain was identified during a study of Ad26.COV2.S vaccination and SARS-CoV-2 variants. Study as a whole: Each vaccinee took Ad26.COV2.S intramuscularly, once or twice 56 days apart. Study findings and constraints: Possibly, TCR breadth and depth analyses underestimated total T cell responses. Reportedly, after vaccination the spike-specific CD8+ and CD4+ T cell responses displayed substantial breadth.

The treatment denotes: 15 to 20 received Ad26.COV2.S at low or high dose, single or two shots; 5 received placebo; per-sample allocation not given. Material that was analyzed had been drawn on day 63 after the first vaccine or placebo injection. Generated by immunoSEQ multiplex PCR, the TCRdb table keeps only in-frame clones and is missing some. The table lists roughly 400,000 clones, about 90% of them singletons. On this clone itself: What it binds is unknown.

The TCR comes from a person aged 18-60 years who received the Ad26.COV2.S COVID-19 vaccine or a placebo. The sample in question was peripheral blood, obtained in a trial of Ad26.COV2.S vaccine versus placebo.

The CDR3 spells CASSESKPIAVTGELFF. CDR3 nucleotide sequence: TGCGCCAGCAGTGAGTCGAAGCCTATAGCTGTCACCGGGGAGCTGTTTTTT. The rearrangement joins TRBV10-1 to TRBJ2-2, with D hard to call. Germline V gene sequence: CDR1 WNHNN, CDR2 SYGVQD (reference sequence). The ends were cut back, 0 bases at V and 4 bases at J, with 15 bases in the middle. The CDR3 is made up of 17 amino acids.